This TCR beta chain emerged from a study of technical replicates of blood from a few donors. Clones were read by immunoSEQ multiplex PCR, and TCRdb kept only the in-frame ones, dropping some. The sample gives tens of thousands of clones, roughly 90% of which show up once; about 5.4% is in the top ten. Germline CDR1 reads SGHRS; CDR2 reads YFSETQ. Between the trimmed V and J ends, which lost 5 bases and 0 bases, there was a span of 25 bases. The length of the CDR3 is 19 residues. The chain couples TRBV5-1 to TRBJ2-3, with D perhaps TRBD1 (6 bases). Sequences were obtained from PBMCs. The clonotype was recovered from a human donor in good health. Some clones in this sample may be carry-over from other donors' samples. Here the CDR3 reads CASSFEQGPGNPSTDTQYF. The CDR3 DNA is TGCGCCAGCAGTTTCGAACAGGGTCCCGGGAACCCTAGCACAGATACGCAGTATTTT.